This T cell receptor (beta chain) was identified in a study of CD8+ T cells in alopecia areata. Study background: The study gave tofacitinib for 6 to 18 months, then 6 months off drug.

With 7 bases clipped from V and 7 bases from J, the junction kept 14 bases outside the gene matches. In germline, CDR1 is SQVTM, CDR2 ANQGSEA. The CDR3 extends over 14 amino acids. It was from PBMCs that CD4+ and CD8+ T cells were sorted. Details on this clone: What it recognizes is unknown.

Following extraction, RNA underwent reverse transcription to cDNA, which served as the sequencing template. The data were produced by immunoSEQ multiplex PCR, yet TCRdb's version contains in-frame clones alone and is incomplete. The profile shows roughly 150,000 clones, roughly 50% of them singletons. Study-wide findings and caveats: Sequenced scalp T cells also include alphabeta T cells resident in normal skin. Relative to mice, TCR sharing across patients was less clear, a difference possibly HLA-related.

The V call is TRBV29-1, the J call TRBJ2-3; 7 bases are shared with TRBD2. The TCR originated in a human donor with alopecia areata. The sample consisted of CD4+ T cells sorted from blood. The DNA of the CDR3 is TGCAGCGCCGCCAAGGGCGGAGCGGGGCATACGCAGTATTTT. Translating it yields CSAAKGGAGHTQYF.